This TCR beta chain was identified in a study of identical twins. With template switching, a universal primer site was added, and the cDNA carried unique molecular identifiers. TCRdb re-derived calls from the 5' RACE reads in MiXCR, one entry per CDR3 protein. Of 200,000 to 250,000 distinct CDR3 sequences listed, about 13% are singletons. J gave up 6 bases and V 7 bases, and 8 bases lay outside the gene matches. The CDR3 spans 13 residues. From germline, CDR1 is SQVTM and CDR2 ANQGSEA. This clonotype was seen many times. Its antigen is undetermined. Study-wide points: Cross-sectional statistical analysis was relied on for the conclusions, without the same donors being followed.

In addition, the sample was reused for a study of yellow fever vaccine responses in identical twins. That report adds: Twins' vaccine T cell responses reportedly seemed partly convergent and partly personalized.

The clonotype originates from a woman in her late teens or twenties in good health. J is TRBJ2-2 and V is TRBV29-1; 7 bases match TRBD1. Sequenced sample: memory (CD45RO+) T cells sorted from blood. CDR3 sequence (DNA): TGCAGCGCCCTACTTACAGGGGCCGGGGAGCTGTTTTTT. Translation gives CSALLTGAGELFF.